A selection of T cell receptor beta chains follows, all from one sample in a study of blood T cell repertoires in COVID-19. The data were produced by immunoSEQ multiplex PCR, yet TCRdb's version contains in-frame clones alone and is incomplete. The sample yields hundreds of thousands of clones, about four fifths seen once. The sequencing input was peripheral blood. The receptors come from a woman older than 75 with COVID-19, enrolled during active disease. CDR3s include the opening cysteine and the closing phenylalanine or tryptophan. A D gene is named only where the DNA matches it firmly. Size is stated for part of the rows, as once, few or many counts, or as a class when the clone is expanded.

j_call | clone_size | v_call | d_call | cdr3_aa | cdr3_nt
TRBJ2-7 | NA | TRBV6-2/TRBV6-3 | TRBD2 | CASSYPLRVRDYYEQYF | TGTGCCAGCAGTTACCCCCTCCGGGTAAGGGACTACTACGAGCAGTACTTC
TRBJ2-6 | NA | TRBV4-2 | TRBD2 | CASSQETSGRAQGANVLTF | TGTGCCAGCAGCCAAGAAACTAGCGGGAGGGCGCAAGGGGCCAACGTCCTGACTTTC
TRBJ1-1 | NA | TRBV7-2 | NA | CASSLRGNTEAFF | TGTGCCAGCAGCTTAAGGGGCAACACTGAAGCTTTCTTT
TRBJ1-2 | NA | TRBV9 | NA | CASSASNGGLYGYTF | TGTGCCAGCAGCGCCTCCAACGGGGGTCTATATGGCTACACCTTC
TRBJ1-5 | NA | TRBV5-1 | NA | CASSLGGGNQPQHF | TGCGCCAGCAGCTTGGGGGGAGGCAATCAGCCCCAGCATTTT
TRBJ1-5 | once | TRBV6-2/TRBV6-3 | NA | CASSLSGAGGPNQPQHF | TGTGCCAGCAGCCTAAGTGGGGCGGGGGGCCCAAATCAGCCCCAGCATTTT
TRBJ2-2 | NA | TRBV9 | NA | CASSVVSASGELFF | TGTGCCAGCAGCGTAGTATCAGCGTCCGGGGAGCTGTTTTTT
TRBJ1-4 | once | TRBV30 | NA | CAWSPQLNEKLFF | TGTGCCTGGAGTCCACAGCTTAATGAAAAACTGTTTTTT
TRBJ1-6 | NA | TRBV18 | NA | CASSPIGDNSPLHF | TGTGCCAGCTCACCAATTGGAGATAATTCACCCCTCCACTTT
TRBJ1-2 | NA | TRBV5-8 | TRBD1 | CASSYGTGRYGYTF | TGTGCCAGCAGCTACGGGACAGGGAGGTATGGCTACACCTTC
TRBJ2-1 | NA | TRBV7-2 | TRBD2 | CASSLAGRNEQFF | TGTGCCAGCAGCTTGGCCGGGAGGAATGAGCAGTTCTTC
TRBJ1-5 | few | TRBV5-1 | NA | CASSLYGDSNQPQHF | TGCGCCAGCAGCTTGTACGGGGATAGCAATCAGCCCCAGCATTTT
TRBJ1-6 | NA | TRBV6-5 | NA | CASRRKQGALHF | TGTGCCAGCAGAAGAAAACAGGGCGCCCTCCACTTT
TRBJ1-6 | NA | TRBV7-8 | NA | CASSLNMGPNSPLHF | TGTGCCAGCAGCTTAAATATGGGGCCTAATTCACCCCTCCACTTT
TRBJ1-5 | NA | TRBV25-1 | NA | CASSTGIGQPQHF | TGTGCCAGCAGTACAGGGATTGGTCAGCCCCAGCATTTT
TRBJ2-5 | few | TRBV7-2 | TRBD2 | CASSLVSGGQETQYF | TGTGCCAGCAGCTTAGTTAGCGGGGGGCAAGAGACCCAGTACTTC